Below, 11 T cell receptor beta chains from the same sample are listed, as sequenced in a study of cytomegalovirus exposure and HLA in healthy donors. The PCR contained 60 Vbeta and 13 Jbeta primers. The method was immunoSEQ multiplex PCR; TCRdb's version includes in-frame clones alone and lacks a portion of them. The sample consists of fewer than 40,000 clones, 81% of them appearing once. What was sequenced was PBMCs. These receptors were collected from a woman aged 40-49 years in good health and CMV-seronegative.

J is TRBJ1-1 and V is TRBV6-5; TRBD1 matches at 8 bases. V was clipped by 2 bases and J by 7 bases; unmatched bases: 9. Germline V lookup: CDR1 MNHEY, CDR2 SVGAGI. The CDR3 spans 15 residues. The CDR3: CASSYRGQGGGEAFF. The CDR3 DNA reads TGTGCCAGCAGTTACCGTGGACAGGGTGGGGGTGAAGCTTTCTTT.

V gene TRBV7-9 combines with J gene TRBJ1-4; 9 positions agree with TRBD1. Germline assignment: CDR1 SEHNR and CDR2 FQNEAQ (reference sequence). V shed 5 bases and J 5 bases; nucleotides not matched to a gene: 6. This CDR3 comprises 15 residues. CDR3 nucleotide sequence: TGTGCCAGCAGCGCGGGGACAGGGCCGAATGAAAAACTGTTTTTT. Protein sequence: CASSAGTGPNEKLFF.

The chain combines TRBV28 with TRBJ2-1; D gene uncertain. This CDR3 comprises 13 residues. V was clipped by 8 bases and J by 1 base, with 9 bases between them. CDR1 is MDHEN, CDR2 SYDVKM, per germline. CDR3 in amino acids: CASSAGSYNEQFF. In DNA, the CDR3 is TGTGCCAGCTCGGCCGGGTCCTACAATGAGCAGTTCTTC.

The J gene is TRBJ2-3, the V gene TRBV5-1; a weak D match, TRBD2 (6 bases). The CDR3 loop spans 13 amino acids. Germline CDR1 reads SGHRS; CDR2 reads YFSETQ. The V end lost 3 bases, the J end lost 4 bases, and 9 bases lay between the germline ends. The CDR3 region is CASSSGTSDTQYF. As DNA, the CDR3 is TGCGCCAGCAGCTCCGGGACTTCAGATACGCAGTATTTT.

The chain carries TRBV6-4 and TRBJ1-6, with TRBD1 matching over 12 bases. In germline, CDR1 is MRHNA, CDR2 SNTAGT. The V segment lost 2 bases and the J segment 8 bases; nucleotides outside the gene matches: 7. The CDR3 extends over 17 amino acids. The CDR3 here is CASSDQPGQGAHSPLHF. The CDR3, as DNA: TGTGCCAGCAGTGACCAACCGGGACAGGGGGCCCATTCACCCCTCCACTTT.

J is TRBJ2-3 and V is TRBV25-1, with TRBD1 matching over 7 bases. The CDR3 totals 11 residues. V lost 6 bases and J lost 6; bases outside the gene matches: 0. CDR1 and CDR2 (germline): MGHDK, SYGVNS. CDR3 residues: CASSRGDTQYF. CDR3 sequence (DNA): TGTGCCAGCAGCAGGGGGGATACGCAGTATTTT.

This sequence joins TRBV7-9 and TRBJ2-6; the D gene is possibly TRBD2 (5 bases). Germline V gene sequence: CDR1 SEHNR, CDR2 FQNEAQ (reference sequence). Trimming shortened V by 10 bases and J by 2 bases, and 9 bases separated the two germline ends. This CDR3 region has 13 residues. CDR3 nucleotide sequence: TGTGCCACGGGGATTGCTGGGGCCAACGTCCTGACTTTC. Translating gives CATGIAGANVLTF.

The J gene is TRBJ2-2, the V gene TRBV7-6; 7 bases are shared with TRBD2. With 2 bases clipped from V and 4 bases from J, the junction kept 10 bases outside the gene matches. The CDR3 is made up of 17 amino acids. The germline CDR1 and CDR2 sequences are SGHVS and FNYEAQ. The CDR3 loop reads CASSLRAPGGTTGELFF. The CDR3 DNA reads as TGTGCCAGCAGCTTACGAGCCCCCGGGGGGACCACCGGGGAGCTGTTTTTT.

This chain joins TRBV28 and TRBJ1-5; D unresolved. There are 15 residues in the CDR3. The germline V and J ends were trimmed by 2 bases and 1 base, with 9 bases remaining between them. Germline V gene sequence: CDR1 MDHEN, CDR2 SYDVKM. The CDR3 bases are TGTGCCAGCAGTTTACTGGGCAGCAGCAATCAGCCCCAGCATTTT. Translating gives CASSLLGSSNQPQHF.

V usage is TRBV4-1 and J usage is TRBJ1-1; 10 nucleotides line up with TRBD1. The CDR3 has 17 residues. Germline V gives CDR1 MGHRA, CDR2 YSYEKL. With 3 bases clipped from V and 4 bases from J, the junction kept 11 bases outside the gene matches. The CDR3 protein is CASSQSQGQGMFTEAFF. Here the CDR3 DNA reads TGCGCCAGCAGCCAGTCTCAGGGACAGGGGATGTTCACTGAAGCTTTCTTT.

On this clone itself: Other DNA sequences in the sample encode the same CDR3. CDR3 residues: CASSGRGTYEQYF. In nucleotides, the CDR3 is TGTGCCAGCAGCGGACGGGGTACCTACGAGCAGTACTTC. The chain recombines TRBV25-1 with TRBJ2-7; maybe TRBD2 (5 bases). The CDR3 totals 13 residues. From germline, CDR1 is MGHDK and CDR2 SYGVNS. Trimming took off 6 bases at V and 2 bases at J, with 11 bases between the two ends.